The sequence of this T cell receptor (beta chain) was determined in a study of liver allograft versus peripheral blood T cells. The overall study: Hepatic allograft T cell receptor repertoires were evaluated relative to those present in recipients' peripheral blood.

This clonotype was seen ten or more times. The antigen is not known. Findings of the study overall: Reports indicated that T cell receptor repertoires inside liver allografts differed from those in peripheral blood.

One entry per CDR3 protein results from TCRdb running MiXCR on the reads. The table records about 14,000 distinct CDR3 sequences, around 18% of them present only once. CDR3 length: 15 residues. The V gene end was trimmed by 7 bases and the J gene end by 5 bases; junction bases not matched to a gene: 14. Germline assignment: CDR1 MNHEY and CDR2 SVGEGT. The source of this sequence is a human patient who had a liver transplant. Some of the T cells may derive from the graft donor. The chain recombines TRBV6-2 or TRBV6-3 with TRBJ2-7; 7 bases are shared with TRBD2. CDR3 in amino acids: CASTGGGHRSDEQYF. The CDR3 nucleotides are TGTGCCAGCACGGGCGGGGGTCACCGGTCTGACGAGCAGTACTTC.